This paragraph reports one T cell receptor (beta chain). In germline, CDR1 is LNHDA, CDR2 SQIVND (reference sequence). Trimming left V 5 bases short and J 3 bases short, with 17 bases between. CDR3 length: 16 residues. These data are taken from a study of blood T cell repertoires in COVID-19. Turning to the study itself: Researchers got acute and convalescent COVID-19 samples from the United States, Italy and Spain. PBMCs, B-cell-depleted T cells, or T cells were the source of the cDNA or gDNA that made up the material.

In the authors' workflow: Reference gene primer amplification gave estimated nucleated cell counts. Profiling relied on immunoSEQ multiplex PCR, and the TCRdb table lists in-frame clones only, not all of them. V and J calls and clone size are those listed in that table; D and trimming were worked out from the DNA. The table lists under 150,000 clones, 84% of them singletons. The sample taken for sequencing was peripheral blood. The sequence was collected from an older woman with acute or convalescent COVID-19. The chain recombines TRBV19 with TRBJ1-5; a possible D gene is TRBD1 (6 bases). In nucleotides, the CDR3 is TGTGCCAGTAGTTCGACCGGACAGTCTCCCAATCAGCCCCAGCATTTT. Amino acid sequence: CASSSTGQSPNQPQHF.